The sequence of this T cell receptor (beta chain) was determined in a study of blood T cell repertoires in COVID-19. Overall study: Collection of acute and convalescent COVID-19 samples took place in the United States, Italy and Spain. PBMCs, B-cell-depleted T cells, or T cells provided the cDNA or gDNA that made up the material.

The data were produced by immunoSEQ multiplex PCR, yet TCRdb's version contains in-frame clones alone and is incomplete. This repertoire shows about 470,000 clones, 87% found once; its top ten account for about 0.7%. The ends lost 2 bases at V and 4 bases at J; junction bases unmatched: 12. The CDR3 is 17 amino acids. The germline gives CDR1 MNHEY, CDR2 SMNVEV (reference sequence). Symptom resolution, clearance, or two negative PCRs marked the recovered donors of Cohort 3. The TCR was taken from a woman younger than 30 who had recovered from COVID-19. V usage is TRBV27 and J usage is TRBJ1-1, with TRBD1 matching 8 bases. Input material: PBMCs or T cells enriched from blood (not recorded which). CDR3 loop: CASSLAGGFIVATEAFF. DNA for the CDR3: TGTGCCAGCAGTTTAGCAGGGGGCTTTATCGTAGCCACTGAAGCTTTCTTT.